The T cell receptor (beta chain) under discussion was sequenced for a study of shared clonotypes between healthy human individuals. Naive CD8 isolation took CD45RO-negative cells positively selected for CCR7 and excluded terminally differentiated effector memory CD45RA+ cells. This CDR3 is 12 amino acids long. Trimming shortened V by 4 bases and J by 4 bases, and 8 bases separated the two germline ends. The V gene's germline CDR1 is SGHRS and CDR2 YFSETQ. Generated by immunoSEQ multiplex PCR, the TCRdb table keeps only in-frame clones and is missing some. The data show about 680,000 clones, with roughly nine tenths seen just once and 24% held by the top ten.

This chain joins TRBV5-1 and TRBJ1-1; no reliable D call. The sequenced sample was naive CD8+ T cells sorted from blood. The sequence was obtained from a man aged 25-45 years in good health. The CDR3 DNA is TGCGCCAGCAGCCTCCCGGCCACTGAAGCTTTCTTT. Translated: CASSLPATEAFF.